The 32 T cell receptor beta chains reported below all come from one sample, sequenced in a study of T cell responses to AZD1222 COVID-19 vaccine. Sequencing used immunoSEQ multiplex PCR; TCRdb keeps in-frame clones, though not all of them. The sample includes 120,000 or so clones, around 90% of them seen just once. The specimen was peripheral blood, collected on day 0 of AZD1222 vaccination. These receptors were collected from an adult in good health.

This clone turned up a few times. The chain joins TRBV28 to TRBJ1-1; D gene ambiguous. The CDR3 loop spans 11 amino acids. With 3 bases removed from V and 4 bases from J, the gap between germline ends came to 3 bases. Germline CDR1 reads MDHEN; CDR2 reads SYDVKM. The CDR3: CASSLTTEAFF. Here the CDR3 DNA reads TGTGCCAGCAGTTTGACCACTGAAGCTTTCTTT.

This chain links TRBV27 with TRBJ2-7; the match to TRBD1 covers 7 bases. V lost 3 bases to trimming and J lost 2 bases; unmatched junction nucleotides: 10. CDR1 is MNHEY, CDR2 SMNVEV, per germline (reference sequence). The CDR3 covers 16 residues. In nucleotides, the CDR3 is TGTGCCAGCAGTTTCTTAAGACAGGGTATCCCCTACGAGCAGTACTTC. Translation: CASSFLRQGIPYEQYF.

The chain has TRBV11-3 and TRBJ1-1; weak D call: TRBD1 (6 bases). V lost 2 bases and J 4 bases, leaving 11 bases between the germline ends. This CDR3 comprises 14 residues. From germline, CDR1 is SGHNT and CDR2 YENEEA. This chain's CDR3 is CASSLKGVITEAFF. CDR3 DNA sequence: TGTGCCAGCAGCTTAAAGGGGGTCATCACTGAAGCTTTCTTT.

The V and J genes are TRBV28 and TRBJ1-2; D gene uncertain. Trimming removed 4 bases at V and 6 bases at J, with 30 bases between. The length of the CDR3 is 19 residues. CDR1 is MDHEN, CDR2 SYDVKM, per germline. This chain's CDR3 is CASSSPSGGVGQFSNGYTF. CDR3 DNA sequence: TGTGCCAGCAGTTCCCCCTCAGGCGGCGTCGGGCAGTTTAGTAATGGCTACACCTTC.

V usage is TRBV4-1 and J usage is TRBJ2-7, with 8 nucleotides matching TRBD2. With V trimmed by 1 base and J by 6 bases, 8 bases remained unmatched. The germline CDR1 and CDR2 sequences are MGHRA and YSYEKL. The CDR3 consists of 15 residues. In nucleotides, the CDR3 is TGCGCCAGCAGCCAAGGAGCGGGAGCAAGCCTCGAGCAGTACTTC. Its translation: CASSQGAGASLEQYF.

CDR3 residues: CASTTLAGSEEQYF. In nucleotides, the CDR3 is TGTGCCAGTACTACTTTAGCGGGCTCGGAGGAGCAGTACTTC. The V call is TRBV19, the J call TRBJ2-7; TRBD2 matches 7 bases. J lost 7 bases, V lost 7 bases, and 13 bases had no gene match. Germline CDR1 reads LNHDA; CDR2 reads SQIVND (reference sequence). This CDR3 has 14 residues.

The chain joins TRBV7-2 to TRBJ2-5, with D unclear. Trimming pared 1 base from V and 5 bases from J, leaving 11 bases between. Germline values: CDR1 SGHTA, CDR2 FQGNSA. This CDR3 has 14 residues. The CDR3 sequence: CASSLEQTYETQYF. In nucleotides, the CDR3 is TGTGCCAGCAGCTTAGAGCAGACATATGAGACCCAGTACTTC.

The chain uses TRBV5-4 and TRBJ1-2, with D hard to call. Trimming left V 0 bases short and J 4 bases short, with 16 bases between. This CDR3 spans 16 amino acids. Germline CDR1 and CDR2: SGHNT and YYREEE (reference sequence). This CDR3 is CASSLVGLDRGYGYTF. CDR3 nucleotide sequence: TGTGCCAGCAGCTTGGTCGGCCTAGACCGAGGCTATGGCTACACCTTC.

The V and J genes are TRBV5-6 and TRBJ1-2; no definite D call. The CDR3 has 13 amino acids. Germline loops: CDR1 SGHDT, CDR2 YYEEEE. Trimming removed 0 bases from V and 2 bases from J, with 5 bases in between. In nucleotides, the CDR3 is TGTGCCAGCAGCTTGGTCAGAAACTATGGCTACACCTTC. Its protein product is CASSLVRNYGYTF.

The chain carries TRBV5-1 and TRBJ1-1, with 7 bases matching TRBD1. Germline trimming cut 3 bases from V and 3 bases from J; bases unmatched to any gene: 8. CDR1 is SGHRS and CDR2 is YFSETQ in the germline V gene. CDR3 length: 15 amino acids. The CDR3 sequence is CASSSGQDWDTEAFF. Written as DNA, the CDR3 is TGCGCCAGCAGCTCAGGACAGGATTGGGACACTGAAGCTTTCTTT.

The rearrangement links TRBV7-2 to TRBJ2-7; TRBD1 matches 9 bases. Germline values: CDR1 SGHTA, CDR2 FQGNSA. V gave up 4 bases and J gave up 0 bases; unmatched junction bases: 1. This CDR3 comprises 14 residues. The CDR3, as DNA: TGTGCCAGCAGCTCACAGGGGGCCTCCTACGAGCAGTACTTC. Translated: CASSSQGASYEQYF.

The chain carries TRBV29-1 and TRBJ2-7; no firm D call. The CDR3 has 15 amino acids. V was cut by 4 bases and J by 0 bases, with 16 bases left in between. CDR1 is SQVTM, CDR2 ANQGSEA, per germline. The CDR3 nucleotides read TGCAGCGTTGGGGGTGGACGGCAATCCTCCTACGAGCAGTACTTC. Protein: CSVGGGRQSSYEQYF.

The chain links TRBV5-4 to TRBJ2-6, with D possibly being TRBD2 (5 bases). In germline, CDR1 is SGHNT, CDR2 YYREEE (reference sequence). Trimming stripped 0 bases from V and 1 base from J, with 5 bases between. This CDR3 is 15 amino acids long. CDR3 DNA sequence: TGTGCCAGCAGCTTGGGAGGGTCTGGGGCCAACGTCCTGACTTTC. Amino acids: CASSLGGSGANVLTF.

The chain carries TRBV19 and TRBJ1-5; no clear D gene. Trimming shortened V by 3 bases and J by 3 bases, and 9 bases separated the two germline ends. Germline CDR1 reads LNHDA; CDR2 reads SQIVND (reference sequence). The CDR3 has 14 residues. This CDR3 reads CASSIFLYNQPQHF. The DNA of the CDR3 is TGTGCCAGTAGTATTTTCCTTTACAATCAGCCCCAGCATTTT. Complete variable domain (other parts from reference TRBV19 and TRBJ1-5): DGGITQSPKYLFRKEGQNVTLSCEQNLNHDAMYWYRQDPGQGLRLIYYSQIVNDFQKGDIAEGYSVSREKKESFPLTVTSAQKNPTAFYLCASSIFLYNQPQHFGDGTRLSIL.

The rearrangement uses TRBV6-5 and TRBJ2-7; 12 nucleotides match TRBD2. Germline values: CDR1 MNHEY, CDR2 SVGAGI. The CDR3 loop spans 15 amino acids. Unmatched junction bases numbered 1, after V lost 2 bases and J lost 2 bases. The CDR3: CASSYTSGGTYEQYF. The DNA for the CDR3 is TGTGCCAGCAGTTACACTAGCGGGGGGACCTACGAGCAGTACTTC.

V usage is TRBV2 and J usage is TRBJ1-2; 8 bases agree with TRBD1. The V segment lost 7 bases and the J segment 8 bases; nucleotides outside the gene matches: 15. This CDR3 spans 15 amino acids. Germline V gene lookup returns CDR1 SNHLY and CDR2 FYNNEI. The CDR3 nucleotides read TGTGCCAGCACTCTCCTCGACCAGGGGGCGGGGGGCTACACCTTC. Its translation: CASTLLDQGAGGYTF.

This chain uses TRBV6-5 with TRBJ1-2, with D perhaps matching TRBD1 (5 bases). Germline assignment: CDR1 MNHEY and CDR2 SVGAGI. V lost 9 bases and J 2 bases, leaving 13 bases between the germline ends. CDR3 length equals 13 residues. CDR3 protein: CASWDGQNYGYTF. The CDR3 DNA follows: TGTGCCAGTTGGGACGGTCAGAACTATGGCTACACCTTC.

The J gene is TRBJ2-7, the V gene TRBV9; no reliable D call. V was clipped by 1 base and J by 5 bases, with 13 bases between them. Germline loops: CDR1 SGDLS, CDR2 YYNGEE. The CDR3 consists of 14 residues. The CDR3 bases are TGTGCCAGCAGCGTATTCGGCTCTCGGGACGAGCAGTACTTC. Amino acids: CASSVFGSRDEQYF.

The chain couples TRBV3-1 (or the pseudogene TRBV3-2) to TRBJ2-7; a weak D match, TRBD1 (6 bases). This CDR3 region has 17 residues. V was pared by 4 bases and J by 0 bases, with 19 bases between. Germline CDR1 is LGHDT and CDR2 is YNNKEL (reference sequence). The CDR3 is CASSRHFGQGPSYEQYF. CDR3 bases: TGTGCCAGCAGCCGTCACTTTGGGCAGGGGCCCTCCTACGAGCAGTACTTC.

J is TRBJ1-2 and V is TRBV28; D possibly corresponds to TRBD1 (5 bases). This CDR3 comprises 17 residues. V shed 2 bases and J shed 4 bases, with 20 bases lying between them. Germline V gives CDR1 MDHEN, CDR2 SYDVKM. CDR3 region: CASSLRFAGRGGYGYTF. Written as DNA, the CDR3 is TGTGCCAGCAGTTTAAGGTTCGCAGGGAGGGGAGGCTATGGCTACACCTTC.

V and J are TRBV9 and TRBJ2-1; 9 bases agree with TRBD2. Trimming at V came to 0 bases and at J to 2 bases, leaving 3 bases not matched to a gene. Germline lookup yields CDR1 SGDLS and CDR2 YYNGEE. This CDR3 comprises 16 residues. The CDR3 sequence is CASSVGGLATYNEQFF. The CDR3, as DNA: TGTGCCAGCAGCGTAGGGGGACTAGCTACCTACAATGAGCAGTTCTTC.

This clone was detected only once. The chain has TRBV19 and TRBJ1-1; weak D call: TRBD1 (6 bases). The germline V gene has CDR1 LNHDA and CDR2 SQIVND (reference sequence). The CDR3 extends over 14 amino acids. The V and J ends lost 3 bases and 1 base respectively, with 9 bases between them. CDR3 sequence (DNA): TGTGCCAGTAGTATGACGGGGGCGAACACTGAAGCTTTCTTT. It is translated as CASSMTGANTEAFF. Drawing the rest from reference TRBV19 and TRBJ1-1, the complete variable domain is DGGITQSPKYLFRKEGQNVTLSCEQNLNHDAMYWYRQDPGQGLRLIYYSQIVNDFQKGDIAEGYSVSREKKESFPLTVTSAQKNPTAFYLCASSMTGANTEAFFGQGTRLTVV.

V is TRBV7-2 and J is TRBJ2-1; TRBD2 agrees at 7 bases. The CDR3 is made up of 13 amino acids. The V segment lost 4 bases and the J segment 8 bases; nucleotides outside the gene matches: 5. Germline lookup yields CDR1 SGHTA and CDR2 FQGNSA. As DNA, the CDR3 is TGTGCCAGCAGCTGGGGGGGGGTATATGAGCAGTTCTTC. As protein: CASSWGGVYEQFF. Full variable domain (outside the CDR3, taken from reference TRBV7-2 and TRBJ2-1): GAGVSQSPSNKVTEKGKDVELRCDPISGHTALYWYRQSLGQGLEFLIYFQGNSAPDKSGLPSDRFSAERTGGSVSTLTIQRTQQEDSAVYLCASSWGGVYEQFFGPGTRLTVL.

The CDR3 region is CASSNLTGRSGNTIYF. CDR3 nucleotide sequence: TGTGCCAGCAGCAACCTTACAGGTCGCTCTGGAAACACCATATATTTT. The chain combines TRBV13 with TRBJ1-3, with D tentatively TRBD1 (5 bases). The germline V and J ends were trimmed by 5 bases and 0 bases, with 14 bases remaining between them. CDR1 PRHDT and CDR2 FYEKMQ come from the germline V gene (reference sequence). This CDR3 spans 16 amino acids.

The chain links TRBV28 to TRBJ2-7; D possibly corresponds to TRBD2 (5 bases). Germline values: CDR1 MDHEN, CDR2 SYDVKM. V shed 1 base and J shed 9 bases, with 13 bases lying between them. This CDR3 spans 13 amino acids. The CDR3 reads CASSLFRRVGQYF. In DNA form, the CDR3 reads TGTGCCAGCAGTTTATTTCGGCGGGTCGGGCAGTACTTC.

The rearrangement joins TRBV5-1 to TRBJ2-7; D ambiguous. Germline V gene data show CDR1 as SGHRS and CDR2 as YFSETQ. The CDR3 length is 15 residues. Trimming cost V 4 bases and J 5 bases, with 19 bases left between them. The CDR3 loop reads CASSQTDGRGDEQYF. In DNA, the CDR3 is TGCGCCAGCAGCCAAACAGACGGACGAGGCGACGAGCAGTACTTC.

V gene TRBV6-1 combines with J gene TRBJ1-1; D perhaps matches TRBD1 (5 bases). The CDR3 covers 17 residues. Germline assignment: CDR1 MNHNS and CDR2 SASEGT. V dropped 3 bases and J dropped 0 bases, with 17 bases sitting between them. CDR3 in amino acids: CASSDSWGLGVNTEAFF. CDR3 bases: TGTGCCAGCAGTGATTCATGGGGGTTGGGGGTGAACACTGAAGCTTTCTTT.

The chain combines TRBV5-1 with TRBJ2-3; D is perhaps TRBD2 (6 bases). There are 13 residues in the CDR3. Deletions cut 2 bases from V and 6 bases from J, with 10 bases between. Germline lookup yields CDR1 SGHRS and CDR2 YFSETQ. The CDR3, as DNA: TGCGCCAGCAGCTTTGCGAGCGGGGATACGCAGTATTTT. This gives the protein CASSFASGDTQYF.

The rearrangement links TRBV15 to TRBJ2-2; 7 bases align to TRBD2. J lost 0 bases, V lost 3 bases, and 7 bases had no gene match. The CDR3 runs to 17 residues. Germline V gene lookup returns CDR1 LNHNV and CDR2 YYDKDF (reference sequence). The chain's CDR3 is CATSSHSGYANTGELFF. The CDR3 DNA is TGTGCCACCAGCAGCCATAGCGGGTACGCGAACACCGGGGAGCTGTTTTTT.

V and J are TRBV7-8 and TRBJ2-7; 8 nucleotides match TRBD1. V shed 4 bases, J shed 3 bases, and the junction held 2 bases outside the gene matches. CDR3 length: 13 residues. The germline V gene has CDR1 SGHVS and CDR2 FQNEAQ. The CDR3: CASSSDRGYEQYF. The CDR3 coding sequence is TGTGCCAGCAGCTCCGACAGGGGCTACGAGCAGTACTTC.

V gene TRBV6-5 combines with J gene TRBJ1-1; tentatively, D is TRBD1 (5 bases). V was pared by 5 bases and J by 1 base, with 14 bases between. Germline values: CDR1 MNHEY, CDR2 SVGAGI. The CDR3 extends over 15 amino acids. The CDR3 coding sequence is TGTGCCAGCAGTCTATCGGGGGTAGGGAACACTGAAGCTTTCTTT. As protein: CASSLSGVGNTEAFF.

This chain links TRBV5-1 with TRBJ2-2, with D tentatively TRBD2 (6 bases). This CDR3 is built from 15 residues. V lost 0 bases and J lost 6, with 12 bases in between. Germline loops: CDR1 SGHRS, CDR2 YFSETQ. CDR3 in amino acids: CASSLVAGSAGELFF. The CDR3 DNA is TGCGCCAGCAGCTTGGTAGCCGGGAGTGCCGGGGAGCTGTTTTTT.